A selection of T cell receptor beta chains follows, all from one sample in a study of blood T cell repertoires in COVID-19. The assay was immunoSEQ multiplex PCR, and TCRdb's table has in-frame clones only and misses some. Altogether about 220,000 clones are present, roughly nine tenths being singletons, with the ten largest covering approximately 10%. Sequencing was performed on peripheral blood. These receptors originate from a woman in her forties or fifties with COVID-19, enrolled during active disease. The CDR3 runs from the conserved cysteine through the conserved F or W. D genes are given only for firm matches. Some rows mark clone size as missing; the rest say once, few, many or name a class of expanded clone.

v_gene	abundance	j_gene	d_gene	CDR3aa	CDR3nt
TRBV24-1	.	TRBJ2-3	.	CATGGWDLGDTQYF	TGTGCCACCGGAGGGTGGGACCTAGGAGATACGCAGTATTTT
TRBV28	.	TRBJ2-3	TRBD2	CASGTAGGITDTQYF	TGTGCCAGCGGAACTGCGGGGGGAATCACAGATACGCAGTATTTT
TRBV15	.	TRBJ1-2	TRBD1	CATSRGDRENSYTF	TGTGCCACCAGCAGAGGGGACAGGGAAAATAGCTACACCTTC
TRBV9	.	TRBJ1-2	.	CASSVVPGEYGYTF	TGTGCCAGCAGCGTAGTCCCAGGGGAGTATGGCTACACCTTC
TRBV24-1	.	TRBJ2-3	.	CATSDRGSSDTQYF	TGTGCCACCAGTGATCGCGGATCGTCAGATACGCAGTATTTT
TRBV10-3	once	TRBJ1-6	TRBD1	CAIGQEPNSPLHF	TGTGCCATCGGACAGGAGCCTAATTCACCCCTCCACTTT
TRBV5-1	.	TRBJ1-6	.	CASSFGGYNSPLHF	TGCGCCAGCAGCTTCGGGGGCTATAATTCACCCCTCCACTTT
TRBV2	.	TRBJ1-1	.	CASAPARNTEAFF	TGTGCCAGCGCTCCCGCGAGGAACACTGAAGCTTTCTTT
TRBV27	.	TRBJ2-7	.	CASSLGDTTYYEQYF	TGTGCCAGCAGTTTAGGGGACACAACGTACTACGAGCAGTACTTC
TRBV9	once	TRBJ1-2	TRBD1	CASSSMTGPGYTF	TGTGCCAGCAGCTCCATGACAGGGCCCGGCTACACCTTC
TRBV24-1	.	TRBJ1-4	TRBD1	CATSVKRQGDEKLFF	TGTGCCACCAGTGTGAAGAGACAGGGAGATGAAAAACTGTTTTTT
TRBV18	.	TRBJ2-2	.	CASSPKQGGTGELFF	TGTGCCAGCTCACCAAAGCAGGGAGGCACCGGGGAGCTGTTTTTT
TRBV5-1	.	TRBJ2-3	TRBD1	CASSLNPQGAVTDTQYF	TGCGCCAGCAGCTTGAATCCACAGGGGGCTGTCACAGATACGCAGTATTTT
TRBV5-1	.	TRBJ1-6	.	CASSLTTNSPLHF	TGCGCCAGCAGCTTGACGACAAATTCACCCCTCCACTTT
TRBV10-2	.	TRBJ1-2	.	CASGGIRGYTF	TGCGCCAGCGGAGGGATACGTGGCTACACCTTC
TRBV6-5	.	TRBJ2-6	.	CASSSLSPGANVLTF	TGTGCCAGCAGCTCGCTTAGTCCAGGGGCCAACGTCCTGACTTTC
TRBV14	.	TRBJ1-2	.	CASSPDTYGYTF	TGTGCCAGCAGCCCGGACACCTATGGCTACACCTTC
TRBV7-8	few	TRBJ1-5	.	CASSFEDSGGKNQPQHF	TGTGCCAGCAGCTTTGAGGACTCGGGGGGTAAAAATCAGCCCCAGCATTTT
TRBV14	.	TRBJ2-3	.	CASSHLDGTQYF	TGTGCCAGCAGCCACCTCGACGGGACGCAGTATTTT
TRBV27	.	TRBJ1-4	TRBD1	CASRSGTGSRWEKLFF	TGTGCCAGCCGTTCCGGGACAGGGTCCCGTTGGGAAAAACTGTTTTTT
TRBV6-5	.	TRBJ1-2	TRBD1	CASTPGQEYGYTF	TGTGCCAGCACCCCGGGACAGGAATATGGCTACACCTTC
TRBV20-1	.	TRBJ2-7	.	CSASSQGYEQYF	TGCAGTGCTAGTAGCCAGGGCTACGAGCAGTACTTC
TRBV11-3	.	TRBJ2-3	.	CASSLRQGLVADTQYF	TGTGCCAGCAGCTTGAGGCAGGGCCTGGTCGCAGATACGCAGTATTTT
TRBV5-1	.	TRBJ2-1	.	CASSFEAGGSYNEQFF	TGCGCCAGCAGCTTTGAGGCCGGGGGCTCCTACAATGAGCAGTTCTTC
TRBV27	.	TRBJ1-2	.	CASSLGVGGYGYTF	TGTGCCAGCAGTTTAGGCGTCGGGGGCTATGGCTACACCTTC
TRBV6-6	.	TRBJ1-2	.	CASSPGSLNYGYTF	TGTGCCAGCAGTCCAGGAAGCTTAAACTATGGCTACACCTTC
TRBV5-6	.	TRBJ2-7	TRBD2	CASSPGGPGGLYEQYF	TGTGCCAGCAGCCCGGGGGGACCGGGGGGGCTGTACGAGCAGTACTTC
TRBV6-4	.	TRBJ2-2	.	CASSTGTLNTGELFF	TGTGCCAGCAGCACCGGGACTCTGAACACCGGGGAGCTGTTTTTT
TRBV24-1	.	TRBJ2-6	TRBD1	CATSDGDRGISGANVLTF	TGTGCCACCAGTGATGGGGACAGGGGAATCTCAGGGGCCAACGTCCTGACTTTC
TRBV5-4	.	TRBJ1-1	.	CASSPGGATNTEAFF	TGTGCCAGCAGCCCCGGGGGGGCTACTAACACTGAAGCTTTCTTT
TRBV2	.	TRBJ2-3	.	CASIGGGAVTQYF	TGTGCCAGCATCGGAGGGGGGGCGGTTACGCAGTATTTT
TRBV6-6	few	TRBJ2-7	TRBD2	CAPRGRHIVYEQYF	TGTGCCCCCCGCGGGAGGCACATCGTCTACGAGCAGTACTTC
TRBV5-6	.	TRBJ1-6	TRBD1	CASSLGGGRLSSYNSPLHF	TGTGCCAGCAGCTTGGGAGGGGGCCGTTTGAGCTCCTATAATTCACCCCTCCACTTT
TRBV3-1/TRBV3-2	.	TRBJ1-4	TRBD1	CASSRFWGQAGNEKLFF	TGTGCCAGCAGCCGCTTCTGGGGACAGGCGGGGAATGAAAAACTGTTTTTT
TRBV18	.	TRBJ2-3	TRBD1	CASSPFRQGSNTDTQYF	TGTGCCAGCTCACCTTTTAGACAGGGGTCGAACACAGATACGCAGTATTTT
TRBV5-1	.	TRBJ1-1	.	CASRIAYLGSEAFF	TGCGCCAGCAGGATAGCGTATTTGGGTTCTGAAGCTTTCTTT
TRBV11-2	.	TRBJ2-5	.	CASSLRGWRETQYF	TGTGCCAGCAGCTTACGGGGGTGGAGGGAGACCCAGTACTTC
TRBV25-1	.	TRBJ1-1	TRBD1	CASSSWTGDTEAFF	TGTGCCAGCAGTTCCTGGACAGGCGACACTGAAGCTTTCTTT
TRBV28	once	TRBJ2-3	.	CASVGGLRGFTDTQYF	TGTGCCTCGGTCGGTGGGTTAAGGGGGTTCACAGATACGCAGTATTTT
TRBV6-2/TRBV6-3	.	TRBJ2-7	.	CASSNTVGEQYF	TGTGCCAGCAGTAATACCGTCGGCGAGCAGTACTTC
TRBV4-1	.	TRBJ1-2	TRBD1	CASSLVGQGAFYTF	TGCGCCAGCAGCCTAGTTGGACAGGGGGCTTTCTACACCTTC
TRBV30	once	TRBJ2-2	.	CAWSLANTGELFF	TGTGCCTGGAGTCTAGCGAACACCGGGGAGCTGTTTTTT